Listed below are T cell receptor beta chains from one sample, sequenced in a study of shared clonotypes between healthy human individuals. The protocol was immunoSEQ multiplex PCR, while the TCRdb copy is restricted to in-frame clones and leaves out a portion. The table records approximately 1.5 million clones, approximately 98% of them present only once. Sequenced material: naive CD4+ T cells sorted from blood. Source of these receptors: a man aged 30 to 39 in good health. CDR3s include the opening cysteine and the closing phenylalanine or tryptophan. The D gene is left open where the match is weak. The listing skips clone size in some rows; elsewhere it reads once, few, many or a size class.

D	V	size	J	DNA	CDR3
NA	TRBV19	NA	TRBJ2-1	TGTGCCAGTAGTATCGGTCCCTCCTACAATGAGCAGTTCTTC	CASSIGPSYNEQFF
TRBD1	TRBV6-1	NA	TRBJ1-2	TGTGCCAGCAGACTGACAGGGCCGGCATATGGCTACACCTTC	CASRLTGPAYGYTF
TRBD1	TRBV5-1	NA	TRBJ2-3	TGCGCCAGCAGCTCTGGACAGGGTGGAGTCACAGATACGCAGTATTTT	CASSSGQGGVTDTQYF
TRBD1	TRBV6-5	NA	TRBJ1-2	TGTGCCAGCAGGACCGGGACAGCCACATTCTTC	CASRTGTATFF
TRBD2	TRBV9	NA	TRBJ2-2	TGTGCCAGCAGCGTAGGGGGGACTAGCGGACAATTAGGGGACACCGGGGAGCTGTTTTTT	CASSVGGTSGQLGDTGELFF
TRBD2	TRBV11-2	NA	TRBJ2-1	TGTGCCAGCAGCTTAGAGTTGGTGACTAGCGGGTACAATGAGCAGTTCTTC	CASSLELVTSGYNEQFF
NA	TRBV7-9	NA	TRBJ2-7	TGTGCCAGCAGCTCAGACAGGAGCTCCTACGAGCAGTACTTC	CASSSDRSSYEQYF
NA	TRBV9	NA	TRBJ1-5	TGTGCCAGCTCACCCAACGACATCAACTATCAGCCCCAGCATTTT	CASSPNDINYQPQHF
NA	TRBV5-1	NA	TRBJ2-7	TGCGCCAGCAGCCTCTCGCCACCAAATCCCTACGAGCAGTACTTC	CASSLSPPNPYEQYF
NA	TRBV2	NA	TRBJ2-7	TGTGCCAGCCCCCCTGCCCCAGACTCCTACGAGCAGTACTTC	CASPPAPDSYEQYF
TRBD1	TRBV5-1	NA	TRBJ2-7	TGCGCCAGCAGCCTCGGACAGGGCCTCTCCTACGAGCAGTACTTC	CASSLGQGLSYEQYF
TRBD1	TRBV19	NA	TRBJ1-1	TGTGCCAGTACCAGACAGGGGGCGAACACTGAAGCTTTCTTT	CASTRQGANTEAFF
TRBD2	TRBV7-9	once	TRBJ2-7	TGTGCCAGCAGCCCGGGAGGTTACGAGCAGTACTTC	CASSPGGYEQYF
TRBD1	TRBV25-1	NA	TRBJ1-5	TGTGCCAGCAGTCCCCAGGGACAGGGGTATCAGCCCCAGCATTTT	CASSPQGQGYQPQHF
NA	TRBV20-1	NA	TRBJ2-4	TGCAGTGCTAGAGACAGAAACATTCAGTACTTC	CSARDRNIQYF
NA	TRBV10-1	NA	TRBJ2-1	TGCGCCAGCAGTGCAAACCGGGACTACAATGAGCAGTTCTTC	CASSANRDYNEQFF
NA	TRBV6-6	NA	TRBJ2-1	TGTGCCAGCAGCAAACGGGGGCTAGTACCCTACAATGAGCAGTTCTTC	CASSKRGLVPYNEQFF
NA	TRBV7-6	once	TRBJ2-7	TGTGCCAGCAGCTTTAGTTCCCTCAGGTCTTACGAGCAGTACTTC	CASSFSSLRSYEQYF
NA	TRBV6-5	NA	TRBJ1-2	TGTGCCAGCAGATCTCTACAGGGAACCTATGGCTACACCTTC	CASRSLQGTYGYTF
NA	TRBV2	NA	TRBJ1-2	TGTGCCAGCGGCCGGGACACCTATGGCTACACCTTC	CASGRDTYGYTF
TRBD2	TRBV5-4	NA	TRBJ2-5	TGTGCCAGCAGCTTGGGACTAGCGGGAGCCGAAGAGACCCAGTACTTC	CASSLGLAGAEETQYF
TRBD1	TRBV7-8	NA	TRBJ1-1	TGTGCCAGCAGCTGGGACAGGCTGAACACTGAAGCTTTCTTT	CASSWDRLNTEAFF
NA	TRBV10-3	NA	TRBJ2-2	TGTGCCATCAGCGCATTCAATGGGGGGAACACCGGGGAGCTGTTTTTT	CAISAFNGGNTGELFF
NA	TRBV18	NA	TRBJ2-3	TGTGCCAGCTCACCGCTGGCCATGGGCGGGACCACAGATACGCAGTATTTT	CASSPLAMGGTTDTQYF
NA	TRBV11-2	NA	TRBJ2-7	TGTGCCAGCAGCCGTCCCCGGACCGGCTACGAGCAGTACTTC	CASSRPRTGYEQYF
NA	TRBV2	NA	TRBJ1-3	TGTGCCAGCAAGAGCTCTGGAAACACCATATATTTT	CASKSSGNTIYF
TRBD2	TRBV5-7	NA	TRBJ2-7	TGTGCCAGCAGCACGGGGGTAGCGGGAGGGGCCTACGAGCAGTACTTC	CASSTGVAGGAYEQYF
NA	TRBV2	NA	TRBJ2-7	TGTGCCAGCGTTCCTGGGGACTACGAGCAGTACTTC	CASVPGDYEQYF
NA	TRBV19	NA	TRBJ1-5	TGTGCCAGTAGTACAACAGGGTTTCAGCCCCAGCATTTT	CASSTTGFQPQHF
TRBD2	TRBV2	NA	TRBJ2-1	TGTGCCAGCAGTAAAGGGACTAGCAACTCCTACAATGAGCAGTTCTTC	CASSKGTSNSYNEQFF
NA	TRBV6-5	NA	TRBJ2-3	TGTGCCAGCAGTTACAGGTCGGGATTAGGCACAGATACGCAGTATTTT	CASSYRSGLGTDTQYF
NA	TRBV7-2	NA	TRBJ2-1	TGTGCCAGCAGCCGTAACATGGACTATCCCGGGGTCCACAATGAGCAGTTCTTC	CASSRNMDYPGVHNEQFF
NA	TRBV19	NA	TRBJ2-7	TGTGCCAGTACCCCCGGGCCGCATAACTACGAGCAGTACTTC	CASTPGPHNYEQYF
TRBD2	TRBV11-2	NA	TRBJ2-7	TGTGCCAGCAGCCCCGGACTAGCGGGGGCCTACGAGCAGTACTTC	CASSPGLAGAYEQYF
TRBD2	TRBV30	NA	TRBJ2-1	TGTGCCTGGAGTGTCACTAGCGGGAGCTACAATGAGCAGTTCTTC	CAWSVTSGSYNEQFF
NA	TRBV20-1	NA	TRBJ2-5	TGCAGTGCCAGACTCCCAGAGACCCAGTACTTC	CSARLPETQYF
NA	TRBV27	NA	TRBJ1-1	TGTGCCAGCAGTTTAAGGGTCACTGAAGCTTTCTTT	CASSLRVTEAFF
NA	TRBV7-9	NA	TRBJ2-7	TGTGCCAGCTACACCGGGGAGACAGGCGGGGAGCAGTACTTC	CASYTGETGGEQYF
NA	TRBV14	NA	TRBJ1-3	TGTGCCAGCAGCCAAGAGGCCTATAGCTTGGAGGGCGTAGGATTCTCTGGAAACACCATATATTTT	CASSQEAYSLEGVGFSGNTIYF
NA	TRBV2	NA	TRBJ2-2	TGTGCCAGCAGTCTACAGGGTTCCGGGGAGCTGTTTTTT	CASSLQGSGELFF
NA	TRBV2	NA	TRBJ2-5	TGTGCCAGCAATACGTTGAACTTGTCCCAGTACTTC	CASNTLNLSQYF
TRBD1	TRBV18	NA	TRBJ2-2	TGTGCCAGCTCACCGGACAGGAGCGGGGAGCTGTTTTTT	CASSPDRSGELFF
NA	TRBV2	NA	TRBJ2-7	TGTGCCAGCAATGATTGGGTAGCGGATTATTACGAGCAGTACTTC	CASNDWVADYYEQYF
NA	TRBV18	NA	TRBJ2-5	TGTGCCAGCTCACCCCTACACCAAGAGACCCAGTACTTC	CASSPLHQETQYF
NA	TRBV30	NA	TRBJ2-7	TGTGCCTGGAATCAGGGGGGGTCAGGCGAGCAGTACTTC	CAWNQGGSGEQYF
NA	TRBV19	NA	TRBJ1-5	TGTGCCAGTAGTCAGGGGATGGGCAATCAGCCCCAGCATTTT	CASSQGMGNQPQHF
NA	TRBV29-1	NA	TRBJ2-4	TGCAGCGCCCTGAGAGAAAACATTCAGTACTTC	CSALRENIQYF
NA	TRBV9	NA	TRBJ2-3	TGTGCCAGCAGCGTAGGGCTAGCCACAGATACGCAGTATTTT	CASSVGLATDTQYF
NA	TRBV5-1	NA	TRBJ1-1	TGCGCCAGCAGTTACGGGCAGTCCTCTGAAGCTTTCTTT	CASSYGQSSEAFF
NA	TRBV7-2	NA	TRBJ2-7	TGTGCCAGCAGCATGGACTTCTACGAGCAGTACTTC	CASSMDFYEQYF
NA	TRBV27	NA	TRBJ2-7	TGTGCCAGCAGTTTTTTGAGAGAGGGAGGGCAGTACTTC	CASSFLREGGQYF
NA	TRBV10-3	NA	TRBJ1-2	TGTGCCATCAGTGAGGGAGAAAACCCCTATGGCTACACCTTC	CAISEGENPYGYTF
NA	TRBV9	NA	TRBJ2-1	TGTGCCAGCAGCGTAGATATCAATGAGCAGTTCTTC	CASSVDINEQFF
NA	TRBV5-1	NA	TRBJ2-3	TGCGCCAGCAGCTTGGCGGGACTCGACACAGATACGCAGTATTTT	CASSLAGLDTDTQYF
NA	TRBV19	once	TRBJ1-5	TGTGCCAGTAGTATAGATGACAGGTTTAATCAGCCCCAGCATTTT	CASSIDDRFNQPQHF
NA	TRBV5-6	NA	TRBJ2-7	TGTGCCAGCAGCTTGGGACAGGCATACTACGAGCAGTACTTC	CASSLGQAYYEQYF
TRBD2	TRBV18	NA	TRBJ2-1	TGTGCCAGCCTCACGCCGGGGAAGACTAGCGGGAGGAAATACAATGAGCAGTTCTTC	CASLTPGKTSGRKYNEQFF
NA	TRBV5-4	NA	TRBJ2-3	TGTGCCAGCAGCTCAGGGGACAAGAGCACAGATACGCAGTATTTT	CASSSGDKSTDTQYF